This section outlines one TCR beta chain sequence together with its context. This record comes from a study of OX40 agonist ivuxolimab in advanced cancers. Study-wide context: An agonistic anti-OX40 (CD134) antibody, ivuxolimab, was used to treat the patients. Age averaged about 60 years (range roughly 23 to 85), and more than 80% were male. Allowance was made for prior anti-PD-1, anti-PD-L1 or anti-CTLA-4 therapy, and around 41% had some. Three patients showed partial responses: one hepatocellular carcinoma and two cutaneous melanoma cases.

Trimming removed 5 bases from V and 1 base from J; junction bases left unmatched: 6. The CDR3 totals 14 residues. CDR1 GTSNPN and CDR2 SVGIG come from the germline V gene (reference sequence). Using immunoSEQ multiplex PCR, the repertoire was profiled, and TCRdb retains in-frame clones only, with some absent. The repertoire includes some 75,000 clones, over 75% of them detected once, and around 3.2% sits in the top ten. The sample was CD4+ or CD8+ T cells sorted from blood, taken in a trial of the OX40 agonist ivuxolimab. This clonotype was obtained from an adult with an advanced solid tumor such as melanoma, head and neck, liver or kidney cancer. The chain uses TRBV30 and TRBJ2-7; 9 nucleotides line up with TRBD1. CDR3 nucleotide sequence: TGTGCCTGGGAGGGACAGGGTGTTTCCTACGAGCAGTACTTC. Its protein product is CAWEGQGVSYEQYF.